Following are 21 T cell receptor beta chains from one sample sequenced in a study of high-grade serous ovarian cancer treatment subgroups. The assay was immunoSEQ multiplex PCR, and TCRdb's table has in-frame clones only and misses some. This table has tens of thousands of clones, around 84% appearing once. Tumor tissue was taken before any definitive surgery or chemotherapy was given. Sample: tumor tissue. The source is a human donor with high-grade serous ovarian cancer.

The table lists this clone with a few counts. The chain employs TRBV20-1 and TRBJ1-2; D is perhaps TRBD1 (6 bases). The CDR3 sequence is 11 residues long. The germline V gene encodes CDR1 DFQATT and CDR2 SNEGSKA (reference sequence). Trimming cost V 7 bases and J 8 bases, with 14 bases left between them. The chain's CDR3 is CSVRPGGGYTF. The CDR3 coding sequence is TGCAGTGTCAGACCGGGGGGCGGCTACACCTTC.

V usage is TRBV7-6 and J usage is TRBJ2-5, with 11 bases matching TRBD2. The end of the DNA fits TRBJ2-7 better, so the J call may be wrong. Germline V gene data show CDR1 as SGHVS and CDR2 as FNYEAQ. The length of the CDR3 is 15 residues. The CDR3 bases are TGTGCCAGCAGCTTGACTAGCGGGATGACTTACGAGCAGTACTTC. Protein product: CASSLTSGMTYEQYF.

The rearrangement uses TRBV11-1 and TRBJ2-1; 7 bases are shared with TRBD1. This CDR3 has 12 amino acids. CDR1 is SGHAT and CDR2 is FQDESV in the germline V gene (reference sequence). With 5 bases clipped from V and 8 bases from J, the junction kept 3 bases outside the gene matches. CDR3 loop: CASSLDRDEQFF. The CDR3 region has the DNA TGTGCCAGCAGCCTAGACAGGGATGAGCAGTTCTTC.

V is TRBV28 and J is TRBJ2-7; D not resolved. The CDR3 runs to 13 residues. CDR1 and CDR2 from the germline V gene are MDHEN and SYDVKM. Deletions cut 2 bases from V and 2 bases from J, with 7 bases between. The DNA of the CDR3 is TGTGCCAGCAGTTTACCCCCTACCTACGAGCAGTACTTC. Its translation is CASSLPPTYEQYF.

The chain recombines TRBV28 with TRBJ1-5; no firm D call. With 6 bases removed from V and 6 bases from J, the gap between germline ends came to 12 bases. Germline CDR1 and CDR2: MDHEN and SYDVKM. This CDR3 contains 13 residues. Written as DNA, the CDR3 is TGTGCCAGCAGAAAGGGCGTATTTCAGCCCCAGCATTTT. Residues: CASRKGVFQPQHF.

V gene TRBV6-1 combines with J gene TRBJ2-2, with D perhaps matching TRBD1 (5 bases). CDR3 length equals 13 residues. CDR1 is MNHNS and CDR2 is SASEGT in the germline V gene. Deletions cut 8 bases from V and 1 base from J, with 8 bases between. CDR3 residues: CASSQGNTGELFF. The CDR3 DNA reads as TGTGCCAGCTCTCAGGGGAACACCGGGGAGCTGTTTTTT.

This clone was counted only a few times. The V gene is TRBV5-6, the J gene TRBJ1-1; 9 nucleotides line up with TRBD1. Germline V gives CDR1 SGHDT, CDR2 YYEEEE. The V gene end was trimmed by 4 bases and the J gene end by 5 bases; junction bases not matched to a gene: 9. There are 15 residues in the CDR3. This chain's CDR3 is CASSNRDRVETEAFF. The CDR3 DNA is TGTGCCAGCAGCAACCGGGACAGGGTGGAAACTGAAGCTTTCTTT.

The genes are TRBV27 and TRBJ1-1; 7 nucleotides agree with TRBD1. J gave up 1 base and V 6 bases, and 5 bases lay outside the gene matches. CDR3 length: 14 residues. CDR1 and CDR2 from the germline V gene are MNHEY and SMNVEV (reference sequence). CDR3: CASRTGQKNTEAFF. As DNA, the CDR3 is TGTGCCAGCAGAACGGGACAGAAGAACACTGAAGCTTTCTTT.

This rearrangement joins TRBV5-1 to TRBJ1-1, with 10 bases matching TRBD1. After removal of 6 bases from V and 5 bases from J, the junction contained 10 bases not matched to a gene. The germline V gene has CDR1 SGHRS and CDR2 YFSETQ. This CDR3 has 15 amino acids. This CDR3 is CASKSLGQGYTEAFF. CDR3 coding DNA: TGCGCCAGCAAGAGTCTGGGACAGGGGTATACTGAAGCTTTCTTT.

The rearrangement joins TRBV11-3 to TRBJ2-1; maybe TRBD2 (6 bases). CDR1 and CDR2 from the germline V gene are SGHNT and YENEEA. With 6 bases removed from V and 9 bases from J, the gap between germline ends came to 18 bases. This CDR3 is built from 14 residues. The CDR3 nucleotides read TGTGCCAGCAGTGAGGCGGGGATTCGGTCTGAGCAGTTCTTC. Translating it yields CASSEAGIRSEQFF.

This chain joins TRBV7-6 and TRBJ2-3; no clear D gene. The CDR3 sequence is 17 residues long. Deletions cut 2 bases from V and 0 bases from J, with 15 bases between. Germline V gene lookup returns CDR1 SGHVS and CDR2 FNYEAQ. The CDR3: CASSLRSMSQSTDTQYF. Written as DNA, the CDR3 is TGTGCCAGCAGCTTAAGGTCAATGTCGCAGAGCACAGATACGCAGTATTTT.

The gene calls are TRBV29-1 and TRBJ2-1; a possible D gene is TRBD2 (5 bases). V gave up 5 bases and J gave up 0 bases, with 8 bases separating them. The CDR3 runs 13 residues. The germline V gene encodes CDR1 SQVTM and CDR2 ANQGSEA. The CDR3, as DNA: TGCAGCGTTAGAGGGAGCTCCTACAATGAGCAGTTCTTC. Encoded protein: CSVRGSSYNEQFF.

J is TRBJ1-5 and V is TRBV5-8, with D possibly matching TRBD1 (6 bases). Germline CDR1 reads SGHTS; CDR2 reads YDEGEE. This CDR3 region has 15 residues. V was pared by 2 bases and J by 5 bases, with 14 bases between. The CDR3 here is CASSLGGQSHQPQHF. The CDR3, as DNA: TGTGCCAGCAGCTTAGGAGGACAGTCGCATCAGCCCCAGCATTTT.

The chain is built from TRBV7-2 and TRBJ2-1; D possibly matches TRBD1 or TRBD2 (6 bases each). The germline V gene encodes CDR1 SGHTA and CDR2 FQGNSA. This CDR3 has 17 amino acids. Trimming stripped 5 bases from V and 10 bases from J, with 27 bases between. The CDR3 coding sequence is TGTGCCAGCAGCCCCAGTGGGGGGCAATCCGGTCCTCGCGAGCAGTTCTTC. The encoded protein is CASSPSGGQSGPREQFF.

The rearrangement links TRBV19 to TRBJ1-5, with D hard to call. The germline V and J ends were trimmed by 3 bases and 0 bases, with 9 bases remaining between them. Germline lookup yields CDR1 LNHDA and CDR2 SQIVND (reference sequence). The CDR3 runs 15 residues. This CDR3 reads CASSIDRVSNQPQHF. The CDR3, as DNA: TGTGCCAGTAGTATTGATAGGGTTAGCAATCAGCCCCAGCATTTT. Full variable domain (missing parts from reference TRBV19 and TRBJ1-5): DGGITQSPKYLFRKEGQNVTLSCEQNLNHDAMYWYRQDPGQGLRLIYYSQIVNDFQKGDIAEGYSVSREKKESFPLTVTSAQKNPTAFYLCASSIDRVSNQPQHFGDGTRLSIL.

The V and J genes are TRBV2 and TRBJ1-1, with D unclear. Between the trimmed V and J ends, which lost 5 bases and 0 bases, there was a span of 10 bases. Germline assignment: CDR1 SNHLY and CDR2 FYNNEI. The CDR3 sequence is 14 residues long. The CDR3 DNA follows: TGTGCCAGCAGTCTAGGCCAAATGAACACTGAAGCTTTCTTT. This gives the protein CASSLGQMNTEAFF.

This clone was found a few times. This chain uses TRBV2 with TRBJ1-2; 9 bases fit TRBD1. Germline CDR1 is SNHLY and CDR2 is FYNNEI. This CDR3 comprises 15 residues. V lost 7 bases and J lost 6; bases outside the gene matches: 12. This CDR3 is CASKLSVTGGDGYTF. The CDR3 coding sequence is TGTGCCAGCAAGCTTTCAGTAACAGGGGGCGATGGCTACACCTTC.

The chain recombines TRBV25-1 with TRBJ2-1; 12 bases are a match to TRBD2. Trimming took 1 base from V and 8 from J; bases not matched to a gene: 12. CDR3 size: 18 residues. Per germline, CDR1 MGHDK and CDR2 SYGVNS. CDR3 protein: CASSESGRTSGVLHEQFF. Here the CDR3 DNA reads TGTGCCAGCAGTGAATCTGGGCGGACTAGCGGGGTCTTGCATGAGCAGTTCTTC.

V usage is TRBV6-5 and J usage is TRBJ2-1; 10 bases map to TRBD2. After removal of 5 bases from V and 9 bases from J, the junction contained 10 bases not matched to a gene. Germline V gene data show CDR1 as MNHEY and CDR2 as SVGAGI. The CDR3 contains 15 residues. The CDR3 region is CASSAGTSVRSEQFF. The CDR3 nucleotides are TGTGCCAGCAGTGCCGGGACTAGCGTCCGGAGTGAGCAGTTCTTC.

The chain combines TRBV6-5 with TRBJ1-4; D remains ambiguous. Trimming removed 4 bases at V and 7 bases at J, with 16 bases between. Germline V CDR1 and CDR2: MNHEY, SVGAGI. The CDR3 runs 15 residues. CDR3 DNA sequence: TGTGCCAGCAGTTCGGAGCGGTTCGCGGGTGAAAAACTGTTTTTT. Translation: CASSSERFAGEKLFF.

The rearrangement uses TRBV14 and TRBJ2-2; 10 bases line up with TRBD1. V shed 4 bases and J 4 bases; nucleotides not matched to a gene: 9. Germline CDR1 reads SGHDN; CDR2 reads FVKESK. CDR3 length: 17 amino acids. CDR3 residues: CASSRTGGGSSTGELFF. CDR3 sequence (DNA): TGTGCCAGCAGCCGGACAGGGGGTGGCTCGAGCACCGGGGAGCTGTTTTTT.